This paragraph reports one TCR beta chain. It has no known antigen specificity. There are no base qualities to consult, and no much larger clone falls within one base. Preparation of the library involved RACE. This sample was sequenced with a NextSeq 500. During library preparation, unique molecular identifiers were attached to individual cDNA molecules so that TCRs could be counted in a quantitative, reproducible way. Each blood RNA sample was used to sequence both TCR alpha and TCR beta chains. On the authors' methods: The median number of TCRs per sample was roughly 94,000, ranging from about 20,000 to 750,000. The Decombinator software suite was used to annotate V, J and CDR3 in the TCR reads. For PS versus PT1 abundance plots, all samples were subsampled to the same number of TCRs (28,000). TCRs were defined as expanded if absent before sensitization and observed at least eight times at the 2-week time point. TCRdb trimmed public reads at Q25 via fastp, called clones via MiXCR and kept in-frame beta chains. Identical CDR3 protein sequences are pooled into one entry, listed with their most common genes and DNA. The V and J calls and clone size are TCRdb's, not the authors'. This sample comprises around 300,000 distinct CDR3 sequences, 4.5% to 7% of them detected only once. Around 8.8% of the sample rests with the top ten.

The time point label here, explained by the study, means: pre-sensitization, week 0. The meaning of the sample's treatment or condition label: therapeutic diphenylcyclopropenone sensitization with weekly scalp DPC. At each patch-test visit, blood was drawn before the patch test was applied. To be eligible, patients had to be aged 18 to 70, diagnosed with alopecia and judged suitable for DPC therapy, while pregnant patients were excluded. Total RNA was extracted from unfractionated whole blood collected in Tempus Blood RNA tubes. These data originate in a study of human T cells and chemical hapten exposure (dated by TCRdb to the early 2020s). Some background on the complete study: For sensitization, 2% DPC in acetone was applied to a roughly 2 cm by roughly 2 cm area of upper inner arm skin. Patients additionally received weekly therapeutic DPC doses to the scalp throughout the approximately 25-week study period. Patch tests used Finn chambers with 0.01% DPC on the upper back, scored after 6 days by International Contact Dermatitis Research Group standards. Alopecia areata with under or over 50% scalp involvement, alopecia totalis and alopecia universalis were represented in the patient cohort, which was mostly female. Libraries were combined into a pool for sequencing, and differences in TCR yield between samples came mainly from small differences in library volumes within the pool. The study tracked peripheral blood TCR repertoire changes in vivo during primary and secondary sensitization to the hapten diphenylcyclopropenone (DPC) in alopecia patients. Patient blood was sampled pre-sensitization (week 0) and at 2, 6 and about 24 weeks after DPC sensitization. Twenty-nine alopecia patients gave blood for TCR sequencing at one to four time points (pre-sensitization, 2, 6 and 24 weeks). Study-wide conclusions, independent of this receptor: Alopecia, a presumed autoimmune disease, was present in all patients, so the immune response of the patients might differ from that of healthy individuals. Repeated subsampling changed both the strength of the expansion versus patch-test correlation and the threshold at which that correlation became significant. No change with DPC sensitization was found in the number of TCRs above 1 in 1000 frequency, and no evidence of global repertoire structure alterations was found. Patch test score correlated positively with the number of PT1 expanded TCRs, reaching significance at thresholds 8, 16 and 32 but not at 4. Expanded TCRs formed significantly more large CDR3 similarity clusters than pre-sensitization or healthy control sets, consistent with antigen-driven responses.

The junction carries 18 bases between V and J, which are trimmed by 4 bases and 3 bases respectively. Reading from cysteine to phenylalanine, the CDR3 counts 16 amino acids. The DNA shown is the 48-base CDR3, in frame from base 1. In the germline V gene (reference sequence), CDR1 corresponds to LNHNV and CDR2 to YYDKDF. This TCR was recovered from a woman between 18 and 30 years old with alopecia areata. Some clones in this sample may be carry-over from other donors' samples. The sequence joins TRBV15 to TRBJ1-2, with the D segment identity uncertain. The sequencing here drew on whole blood, taken in connection with sensitization to the hapten diphenylcyclopropenone (DPC). The CDR3 is CATSKPSKEAHYGYTF. The nucleotides read TGTGCCACCAGCAAACCTAGCAAGGAAGCGCACTATGGCTACACCTTC.